The 18 T cell receptor beta chains below all came from one sample that was sequenced in a study of T-cell reconstitution after alpha-beta-depleted transplantation in children. During its preparation, the TCRbeta library received unique molecular identifiers. TCRdb processed the PCR reads anew with MiXCR; each CDR3 protein has one entry. The sample includes hundreds of thousands of distinct CDR3 sequences, 15% to 20% of them seen just once. The sequencing used PBMCs, mostly from graft donor cells, collected 360 days after TCRalphabeta/CD19-depleted stem cell transplant. Receptors originate from a boy under two years old who had a stem cell transplant for Wiskott-Aldrich syndrome, so the T cells may come from the graft donor.

The V gene is TRBV7-9, the J gene TRBJ2-5; 10 bases align to TRBD2. Trimming removed 2 bases from V and 5 bases from J; junction bases left unmatched: 5. Germline V lookup: CDR1 SEHNR, CDR2 FQNEAQ (reference sequence). The CDR3 has 15 amino acids. Here the CDR3 DNA reads TGTGCCAGCAGCTTAAGGGGACTAGCGATGGAGACCCAGTACTTC. It encodes CASSLRGLAMETQYF.

V gene TRBV5-1 combines with J gene TRBJ2-3, with TRBD1 matching 7 bases. The trim removed 4 bases at V and 1 base at J, leaving 6 bases unmatched. The CDR3 sequence is 15 residues long. CDR1 and CDR2 from the germline V gene are SGHRS and YFSETQ. Here the CDR3 reads CASSRDSHRTDTQYF. The CDR3, as DNA: TGCGCCAGCAGCCGGGACAGCCACCGCACAGATACGCAGTATTTT.

CDR3 loop: CASSQTSPSGRGETQYF. The DNA of the CDR3 is TGTGCCAGCAGTCAAACCTCGCCAAGCGGGAGAGGAGAGACCCAGTACTTC. J is TRBJ2-5 and V is TRBV6-1; 8 bases agree with TRBD2. J was trimmed by 4 bases and V by 5 bases; bases with no gene match: 15. Germline V lookup: CDR1 MNHNS, CDR2 SASEGT. CDR3 length: 17 amino acids.

V and J are TRBV6-2 or TRBV6-3 and TRBJ1-3; D gene uncertain. The CDR3 consists of 11 residues. The germline V gene has CDR1 MNHEY and CDR2 SVGEGT. V lost 0 bases and J lost 14, with 8 bases in between. DNA for the CDR3: TGTGCCAGCAGTTACTCGGTTCTCCTATATTTT. Protein sequence: CASSYSVLLYF.

This clonotype appeared a few times. The V gene is TRBV6-2 or TRBV6-3, the J gene TRBJ2-1; possibly TRBD2 for D (7 bases). The CDR3 has 17 amino acids. CDR1 and CDR2 (germline): MNHEY, SVGEGT. V lost 6 bases to trimming and J lost 3 bases, with 21 bases between them. CDR3 in amino acids: CASSVLAGEGGYNEQFF. The CDR3 region has the DNA TGTGCCAGCAGCGTACTCGCGGGAGAGGGGGGCTACAATGAGCAGTTCTTC.

In this sample, this clonotype turned up a few times. The V gene is TRBV3-1, the J gene TRBJ2-7, with 7 bases lining up with TRBD1. This CDR3 is built from 16 residues. V shed 4 bases, J shed 0 bases, and the junction held 9 bases outside the gene matches. CDR1 is LGHDT and CDR2 is YNNKEL in the germline V gene (reference sequence). Written as DNA, the CDR3 is TGTGCCAGCAGCCTGAACCCGGGACAGATCTCCTACGAGCAGTACTTC. Its protein product is CASSLNPGQISYEQYF.

This clonotype was seen more than once but under ten times. This chain uses TRBV2 with TRBJ2-5; D call uncertain. The CDR3 is made up of 13 amino acids. Germline CDR1 is SNHLY and CDR2 is FYNNEI. Trimming cost V 8 bases and J 4 bases, with 14 bases left between them. The CDR3 spells CASLDLAAETQYF. The CDR3 DNA is TGTGCCAGCCTTGATTTAGCAGCAGAGACCCAGTACTTC.

The rearrangement uses TRBV6-2 or TRBV6-3 and TRBJ2-1; D might be TRBD1 (6 bases). Germline CDR1 and CDR2: MNHEY and SVGEGT. The CDR3 has 15 residues. The germline V and J ends were trimmed by 5 bases and 2 bases, with 13 bases remaining between them. Written as DNA, the CDR3 is TGTGCCAGCAGTGGGGGCAAAAGCCCCTACAATGAGCAGTTCTTC. Amino acid sequence: CASSGGKSPYNEQFF.

The chain uses TRBV7-2 and TRBJ2-5, with D unclear. The CDR3 loop spans 12 amino acids. In germline, CDR1 is SGHTA, CDR2 FQGNSA. Trimming left V 0 bases short and J 6 bases short, with 5 bases between. For the CDR3, the DNA is TGTGCCAGCAGCTTAGCAGGGAAGACCCAGTACTTC. Protein: CASSLAGKTQYF.

This clonotype was seen more than once but under ten times. V gene TRBV10-3 combines with J gene TRBJ2-6; TRBD1 matches at 11 bases. The ends lost 11 bases at V and 2 bases at J; junction bases unmatched: 5. CDR3 length: 15 residues. Germline-derived CDR1 and CDR2 are ENHRY and SYGVKD. This chain's CDR3 is CALRTGGAGANVLTF. The DNA of the CDR3 is TGTGCCTTACGGACAGGGGGCGCTGGGGCCAACGTCCTGACTTTC.

This clonotype was counted ten times or more. The genes are TRBV5-1 and TRBJ2-1, with D possibly being TRBD2 (5 bases). V lost 5 bases, J lost 7 bases, and 25 bases lay in between. Germline loops: CDR1 SGHRS, CDR2 YFSETQ. The CDR3 length is 17 residues. The CDR3: CASSKWTGTAGRNEQFF. The CDR3 coding sequence is TGCGCCAGCAGTAAATGGACGGGAACCGCTGGGCGGAATGAGCAGTTCTTC.

The gene calls are TRBV28 and TRBJ2-5, with no clear D. The CDR3 runs 13 residues. V shed 8 bases and J shed 3 bases, with 13 bases lying between them. Germline loops: CDR1 MDHEN, CDR2 SYDVKM. The CDR3 coding sequence is TGTGCCAGCCAACCTATCCACAAAGAGACCCAGTACTTC. Residues: CASQPIHKETQYF.

The chain joins TRBV5-1 to TRBJ2-5, with 9 bases aligning to TRBD1. The CDR3 sequence is 14 residues long. The J segment lost 5 bases and the V segment lost 4 bases, leaving 6 bases of the junction unmatched. Germline CDR1 reads SGHRS; CDR2 reads YFSETQ. The CDR3 region is CASSQGQGGETQYF. CDR3 DNA sequence: TGCGCCAGCAGCCAGGGACAGGGCGGGGAGACCCAGTACTTC. Based on the CDR3 plus reference TRBV5-1 and TRBJ2-5, the full variable domain is KAGVTQTPRYLIKTRGQQVTLSCSPISGHRSVSWYQQTPGQGLQFLFEYFSETQRNKGNFPGRFSGRQFSNSRSEMNVSTLELGDSALYLCASSQGQGGETQYFGPGTRLLVL.

CDR3 region: CASSPAGVYNEQFF. The CDR3 DNA is TGTGCCAGCAGCCCAGCGGGGGTTTACAATGAGCAGTTCTTC. V usage is TRBV7-9 and J usage is TRBJ2-1; 8 positions match TRBD2. This CDR3 has 14 residues. Trimming cost V 5 bases and J 4 bases; bases outside gene matches: 4. Germline CDR1 SEHNR, CDR2 FQNEAQ (reference sequence).

Here the CDR3 reads CSIFRATEAFF. The CDR3 DNA reads TGCAGCATCTTCAGGGCTACTGAAGCTTTCTTT. This chain links TRBV29-1 with TRBJ1-1; possible D gene TRBD1, 5 bases. V lost 8 bases and J lost 5, with 12 bases in between. CDR3 length equals 11 residues. Germline V CDR1 and CDR2: SQVTM, ANQGSEA.

This clonotype was counted between two and nine times. The chain recombines TRBV5-1 with TRBJ1-6, with 9 bases that match TRBD1. V was clipped by 7 bases and J by 6 bases; unmatched bases: 14. Germline-derived CDR1 and CDR2 are SGHRS and YFSETQ. The CDR3 consists of 17 residues. The CDR3 region is CASRKYSGTGINSPLHF. The CDR3 DNA sequence: TGCGCCAGCCGAAAATACTCCGGGACAGGGATTAATTCACCCCTCCACTTT.

This clonotype has more than one count but fewer than ten. The chain joins TRBV20-1 to TRBJ2-5; possible D gene TRBD2, 7 bases. The CDR3 is made up of 14 amino acids. The V end was cut by 0 bases, the J end by 5 bases, with 13 bases between. The germline gives CDR1 DFQATT, CDR2 SNEGSKA (reference sequence). In DNA, the CDR3 is TGCAGTGCTAGAGATCGGCGGGGGCATGAGACCCAGTACTTC. Amino acids: CSARDRRGHETQYF.

V and J are TRBV24-1 and TRBJ2-5; 11 bases align to TRBD1. Looked up from germline, CDR1 is KGHDR and CDR2 is SFDVKD. V lost 9 bases and J lost 3; bases outside the gene matches: 2. CDR3 length equals 13 residues. CDR3 bases: TGTGCCACCGGACAGGGGGCAAAAGAGACCCAGTACTTC. Protein: CATGQGAKETQYF.